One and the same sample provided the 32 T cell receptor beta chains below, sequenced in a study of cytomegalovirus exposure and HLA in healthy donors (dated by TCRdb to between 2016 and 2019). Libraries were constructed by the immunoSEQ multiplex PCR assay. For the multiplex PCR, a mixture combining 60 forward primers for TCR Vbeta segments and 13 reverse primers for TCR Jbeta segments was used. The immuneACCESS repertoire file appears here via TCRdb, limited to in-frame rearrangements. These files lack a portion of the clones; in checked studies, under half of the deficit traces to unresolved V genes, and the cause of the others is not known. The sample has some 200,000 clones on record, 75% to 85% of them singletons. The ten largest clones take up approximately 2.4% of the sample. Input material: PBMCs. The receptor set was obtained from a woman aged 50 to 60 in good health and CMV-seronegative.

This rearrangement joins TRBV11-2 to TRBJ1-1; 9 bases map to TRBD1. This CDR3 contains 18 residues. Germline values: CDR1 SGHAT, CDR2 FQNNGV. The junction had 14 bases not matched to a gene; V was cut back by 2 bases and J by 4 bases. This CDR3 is CASSLRVWTGVVSTEAFF. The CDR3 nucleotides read TGTGCCAGCAGCTTAAGGGTCTGGACAGGGGTTGTGAGCACTGAAGCTTTCTTT.

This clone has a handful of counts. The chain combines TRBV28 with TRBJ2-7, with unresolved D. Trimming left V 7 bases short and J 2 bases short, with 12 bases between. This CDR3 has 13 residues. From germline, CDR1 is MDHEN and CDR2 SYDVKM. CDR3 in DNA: TGTGCCAGCACCCTAGACGGAGCCTACGAGCAGTACTTC. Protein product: CASTLDGAYEQYF.

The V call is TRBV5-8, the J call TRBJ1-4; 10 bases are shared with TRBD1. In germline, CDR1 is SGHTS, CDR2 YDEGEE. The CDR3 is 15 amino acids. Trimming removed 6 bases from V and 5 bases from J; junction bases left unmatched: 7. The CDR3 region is CASTRGGQGNEKLFF. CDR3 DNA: TGTGCCAGCACTCGTGGGGGACAGGGGAATGAAAAACTGTTTTTT.

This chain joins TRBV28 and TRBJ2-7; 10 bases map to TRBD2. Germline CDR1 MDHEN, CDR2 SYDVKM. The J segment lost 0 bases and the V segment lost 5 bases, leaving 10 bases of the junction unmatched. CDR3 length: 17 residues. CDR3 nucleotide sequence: TGTGCCAGCAGTCAAGGACTAGCGGATCAAAGCTCCTACGAGCAGTACTTC. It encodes CASSQGLADQSSYEQYF. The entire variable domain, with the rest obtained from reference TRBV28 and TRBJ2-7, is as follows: DVKVTQSSRYLVKRTGEKVFLECVQDMDHENMFWYRQDPGLGLRLIYFSYDVKMKEKGDIPEGYSVSREKKERFSLILESASTNQTSMYLCASSQGLADQSSYEQYFGPGTRLTVT.

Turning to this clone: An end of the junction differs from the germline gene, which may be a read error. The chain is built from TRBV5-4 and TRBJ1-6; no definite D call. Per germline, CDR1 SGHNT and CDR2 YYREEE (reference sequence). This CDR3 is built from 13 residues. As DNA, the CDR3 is TGTGCCAGCAGCTTGGACCCTAATTCCCCCCTCCACTTT. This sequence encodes CASSLDPNSPLHF.

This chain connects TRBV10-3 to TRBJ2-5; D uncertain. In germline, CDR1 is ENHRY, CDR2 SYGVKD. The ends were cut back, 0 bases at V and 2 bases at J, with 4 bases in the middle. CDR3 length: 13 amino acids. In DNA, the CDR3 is TGTGCCATCAGTGAGTCCTTACAAGAGACCCAGTACTTC. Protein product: CAISESLQETQYF.

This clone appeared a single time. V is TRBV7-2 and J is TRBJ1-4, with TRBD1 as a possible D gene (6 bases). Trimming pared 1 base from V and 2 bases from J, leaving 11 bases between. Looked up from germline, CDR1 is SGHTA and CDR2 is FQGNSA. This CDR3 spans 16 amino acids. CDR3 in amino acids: CASSLGQVRTNEKLFF. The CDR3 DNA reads TGTGCCAGCAGCTTAGGACAGGTTAGGACTAATGAAAAACTGTTTTTT.

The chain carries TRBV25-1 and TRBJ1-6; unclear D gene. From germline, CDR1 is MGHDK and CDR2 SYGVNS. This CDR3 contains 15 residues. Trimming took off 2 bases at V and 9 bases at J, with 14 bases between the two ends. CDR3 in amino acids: CASSEEKRSGSPLHF. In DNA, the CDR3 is TGTGCCAGCAGTGAAGAAAAGAGGAGTGGTTCACCCCTCCACTTT. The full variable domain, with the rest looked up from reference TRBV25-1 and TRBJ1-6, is EADIYQTPRYLVIGTGKKITLECSQTMGHDKMYWYQQDPGMELHLIHYSYGVNSTEKGDLSSESTVSRIRTEHFPLTLESARPSHTSQYLCASSEEKRSGSPLHFGNGTRLTVT.

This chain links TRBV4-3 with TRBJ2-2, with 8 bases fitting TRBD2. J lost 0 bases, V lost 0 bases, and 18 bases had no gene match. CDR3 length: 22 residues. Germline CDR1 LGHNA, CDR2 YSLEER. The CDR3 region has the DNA TGCGCCAGCAGCCAAGATGCCCCCCCGAGCGGGGGCGCCCCCTCGAACACCGGGGAGCTGTTTTTT. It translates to CASSQDAPPSGGAPSNTGELFF.

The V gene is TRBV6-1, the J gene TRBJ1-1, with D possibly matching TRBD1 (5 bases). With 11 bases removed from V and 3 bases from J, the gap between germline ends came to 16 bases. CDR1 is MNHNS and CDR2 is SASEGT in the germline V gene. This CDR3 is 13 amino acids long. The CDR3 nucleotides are TGTGCCTCCAAAGCAGGGTTTGACACTGAAGCTTTCTTT. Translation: CASKAGFDTEAFF.

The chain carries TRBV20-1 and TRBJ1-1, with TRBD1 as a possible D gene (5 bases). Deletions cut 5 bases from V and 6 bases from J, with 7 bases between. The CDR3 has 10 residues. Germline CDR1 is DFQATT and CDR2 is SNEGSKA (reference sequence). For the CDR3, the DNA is TGCAGTGCTTGGGGGGCTGAAGCTTTCTTT. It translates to CSAWGAEAFF.

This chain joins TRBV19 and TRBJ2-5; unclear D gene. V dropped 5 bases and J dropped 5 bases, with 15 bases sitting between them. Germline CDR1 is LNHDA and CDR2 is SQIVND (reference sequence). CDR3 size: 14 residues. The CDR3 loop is CASSPGSAGETQYF. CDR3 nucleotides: TGTGCCAGTAGTCCCGGGTCGGCTGGGGAGACCCAGTACTTC.

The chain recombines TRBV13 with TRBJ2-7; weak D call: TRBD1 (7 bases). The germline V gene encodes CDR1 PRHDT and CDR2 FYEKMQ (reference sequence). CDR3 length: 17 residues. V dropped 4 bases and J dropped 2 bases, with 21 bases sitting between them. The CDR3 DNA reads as TGTGCCAGCAGCTACCAGGTAGGGCAGGGGGGTGCCTACGAGCAGTACTTC. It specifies CASSYQVGQGGAYEQYF.

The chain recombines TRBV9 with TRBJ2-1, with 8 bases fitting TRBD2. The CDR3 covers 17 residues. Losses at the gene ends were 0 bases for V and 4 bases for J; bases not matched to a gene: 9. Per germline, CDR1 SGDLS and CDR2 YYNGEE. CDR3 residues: CASSVELAGGRYNEQFF. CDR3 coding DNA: TGTGCCAGCAGCGTAGAGCTCGCGGGAGGAAGGTACAATGAGCAGTTCTTC.

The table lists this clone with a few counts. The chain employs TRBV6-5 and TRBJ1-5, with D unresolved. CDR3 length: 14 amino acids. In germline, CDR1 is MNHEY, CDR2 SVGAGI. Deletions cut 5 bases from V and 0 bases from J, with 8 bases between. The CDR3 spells CASSRGNSNQPQHF. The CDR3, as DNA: TGTGCCAGCAGTCGGGGAAATAGCAATCAGCCCCAGCATTTT.

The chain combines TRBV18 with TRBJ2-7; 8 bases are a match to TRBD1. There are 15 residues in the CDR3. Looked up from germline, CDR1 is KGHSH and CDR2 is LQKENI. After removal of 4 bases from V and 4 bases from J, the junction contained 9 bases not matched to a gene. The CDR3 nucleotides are TGTGCCAGCTCACTACGCCAGGGGGCGCGTTACGAGCAGTACTTC. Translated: CASSLRQGARYEQYF.

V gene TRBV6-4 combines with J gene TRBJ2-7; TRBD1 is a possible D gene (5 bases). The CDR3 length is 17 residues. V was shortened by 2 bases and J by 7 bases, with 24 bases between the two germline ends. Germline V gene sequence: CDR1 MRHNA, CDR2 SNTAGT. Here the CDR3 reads CASSDQGRPRSWREQYF. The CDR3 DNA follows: TGTGCCAGCAGTGACCAGGGAAGGCCCCGTAGCTGGCGGGAGCAGTACTTC.

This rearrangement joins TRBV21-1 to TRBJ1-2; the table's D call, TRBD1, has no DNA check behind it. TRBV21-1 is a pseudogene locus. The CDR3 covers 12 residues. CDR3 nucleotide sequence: TGTGCCAGCAGCATGGGACAGGGTAGTTACACCTTC. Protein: CASSMGQGSYTF.

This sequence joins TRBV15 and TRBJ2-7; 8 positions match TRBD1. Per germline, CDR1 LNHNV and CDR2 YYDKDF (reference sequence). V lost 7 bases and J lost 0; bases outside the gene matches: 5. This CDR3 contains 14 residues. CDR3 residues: CATKQGDSSYEQYF. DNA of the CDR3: TGTGCCACCAAACAGGGGGACAGCTCCTACGAGCAGTACTTC.

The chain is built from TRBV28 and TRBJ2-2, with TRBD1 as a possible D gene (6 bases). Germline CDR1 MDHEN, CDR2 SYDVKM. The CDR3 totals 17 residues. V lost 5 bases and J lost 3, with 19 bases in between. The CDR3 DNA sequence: TGTGCCAGCAGTGAGCTCAGGGGCGGGTCTTACACCGGGGAGCTGTTTTTT. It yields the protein CASSELRGGSYTGELFF.

The CDR3 coding sequence is TGTGCCAGCAGCTTGCAGGGTGATTACTCTGGAAACACCATATATTTT. Translation: CASSLQGDYSGNTIYF. This sequence joins TRBV7-2 and TRBJ1-3; D possibly corresponds to TRBD1 (5 bases). The CDR3 contains 16 residues. Per the germline V gene, CDR1 is SGHTA and CDR2 is FQGNSA. V gave up 3 bases and J gave up 0 bases, with 12 bases separating them. Complete variable domain (other parts from reference TRBV7-2 and TRBJ1-3): GAGVSQSPSNKVTEKGKDVELRCDPISGHTALYWYRQSLGQGLEFLIYFQGNSAPDKSGLPSDRFSAERTGGSVSTLTIQRTQQEDSAVYLCASSLQGDYSGNTIYFGEGSWLTVV.

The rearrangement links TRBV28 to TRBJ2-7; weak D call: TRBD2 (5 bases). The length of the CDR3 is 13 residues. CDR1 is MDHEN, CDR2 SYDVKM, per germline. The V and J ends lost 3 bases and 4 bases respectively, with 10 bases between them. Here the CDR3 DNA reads TGTGCCAGCAGTTTTGGGCTAGCTTACGAGCAGTACTTC. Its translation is CASSFGLAYEQYF.

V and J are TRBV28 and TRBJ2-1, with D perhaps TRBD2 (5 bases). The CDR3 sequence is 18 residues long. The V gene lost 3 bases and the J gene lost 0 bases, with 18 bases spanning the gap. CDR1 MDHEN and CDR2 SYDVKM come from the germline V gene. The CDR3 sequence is CASSLFWRVGSSYNEQFF. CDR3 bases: TGTGCCAGCAGTTTGTTTTGGCGGGTGGGGAGCTCCTACAATGAGCAGTTCTTC.

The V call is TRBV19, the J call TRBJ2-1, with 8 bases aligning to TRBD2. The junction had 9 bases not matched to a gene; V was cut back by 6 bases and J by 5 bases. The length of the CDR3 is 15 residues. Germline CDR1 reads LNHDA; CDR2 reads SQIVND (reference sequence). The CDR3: CASRIPGLDNNEQFF. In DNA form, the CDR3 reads TGTGCCAGTAGGATTCCGGGACTAGACAACAATGAGCAGTTCTTC.

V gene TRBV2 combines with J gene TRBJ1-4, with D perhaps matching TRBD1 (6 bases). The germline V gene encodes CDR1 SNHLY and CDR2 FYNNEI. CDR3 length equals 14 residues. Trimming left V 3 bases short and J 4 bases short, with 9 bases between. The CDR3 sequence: CASSDGRGNEKLFF. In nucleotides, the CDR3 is TGTGCCAGCAGTGATGGCAGGGGTAATGAAAAACTGTTTTTT.

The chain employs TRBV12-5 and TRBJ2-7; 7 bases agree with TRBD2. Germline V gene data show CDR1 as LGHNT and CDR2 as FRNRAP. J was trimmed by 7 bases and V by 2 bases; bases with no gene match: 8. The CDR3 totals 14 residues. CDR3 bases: TGTGCTAGTGGTTTGAGAAGCGGAGCGGGGGAGCAGTACTTC. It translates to CASGLRSGAGEQYF. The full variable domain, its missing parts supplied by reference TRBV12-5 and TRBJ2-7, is DARVTQTPRHKVTEMGQEVTMRCQPILGHNTVFWYRQTMMQGLELLAYFRNRAPLDDSGMPKDRFSAEMPDATLATLKIQPSEPRDSAVYFCASGLRSGAGEQYFGPGTRLTVT.

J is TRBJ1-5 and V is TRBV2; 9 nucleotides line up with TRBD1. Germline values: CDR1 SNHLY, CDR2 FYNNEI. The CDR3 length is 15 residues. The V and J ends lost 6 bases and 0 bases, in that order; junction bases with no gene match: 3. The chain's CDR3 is CASRGQGVSNQPQHF. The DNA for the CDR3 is TGTGCCAGCAGGGGACAGGGAGTTAGCAATCAGCCCCAGCATTTT.

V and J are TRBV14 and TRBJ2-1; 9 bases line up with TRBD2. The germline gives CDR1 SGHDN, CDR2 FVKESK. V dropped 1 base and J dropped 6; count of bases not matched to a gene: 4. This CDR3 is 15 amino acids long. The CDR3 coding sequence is TGTGCCAGCAGCCAAGTTGCTAGCGGGACCAATGAGCAGTTCTTC. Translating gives CASSQVASGTNEQFF. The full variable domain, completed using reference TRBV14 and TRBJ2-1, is EAGVTQFPSHSVIEKGQTVTLRCDPISGHDNLYWYRRVMGKEIKFLLHFVKESKQDESGMPNNRFLAERTGGTYSTLKVQPAELEDSGVYFCASSQVASGTNEQFFGPGTRLTVL.

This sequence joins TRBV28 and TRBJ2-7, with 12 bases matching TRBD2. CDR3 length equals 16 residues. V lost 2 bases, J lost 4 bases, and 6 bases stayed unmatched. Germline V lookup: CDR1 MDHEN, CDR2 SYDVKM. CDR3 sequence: CASSLRGLAGKYEQYF. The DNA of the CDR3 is TGTGCCAGCAGTTTACGTGGACTAGCGGGAAAGTACGAGCAGTACTTC.

CDR3 coding DNA: TGTGCCAGCAGTGGGACAGGGGGCGCTTATAATTCACCCCTCCACTTT. It translates to CASSGTGGAYNSPLHF. The chain has TRBV2 and TRBJ1-6; 11 positions agree with TRBD1. Germline V lookup: CDR1 SNHLY, CDR2 FYNNEI. CDR3 length: 16 amino acids. Trimming removed 4 bases from V and 4 bases from J; junction bases left unmatched: 3.

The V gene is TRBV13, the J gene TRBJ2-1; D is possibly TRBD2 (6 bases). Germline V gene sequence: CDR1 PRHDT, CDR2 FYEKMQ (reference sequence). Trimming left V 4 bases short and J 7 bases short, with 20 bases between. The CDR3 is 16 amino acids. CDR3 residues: CASSYPLAGQENEQFF. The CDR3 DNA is TGTGCCAGCAGCTACCCCCTGGCGGGGCAAGAGAATGAGCAGTTCTTC.

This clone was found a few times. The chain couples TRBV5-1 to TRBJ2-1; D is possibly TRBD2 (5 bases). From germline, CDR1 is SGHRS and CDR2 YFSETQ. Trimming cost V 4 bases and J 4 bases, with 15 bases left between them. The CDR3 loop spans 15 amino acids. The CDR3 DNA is TGCGCCAGCAGCGAGGACTTCGGCCCATACAATGAGCAGTTCTTC. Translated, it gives CASSEDFGPYNEQFF.